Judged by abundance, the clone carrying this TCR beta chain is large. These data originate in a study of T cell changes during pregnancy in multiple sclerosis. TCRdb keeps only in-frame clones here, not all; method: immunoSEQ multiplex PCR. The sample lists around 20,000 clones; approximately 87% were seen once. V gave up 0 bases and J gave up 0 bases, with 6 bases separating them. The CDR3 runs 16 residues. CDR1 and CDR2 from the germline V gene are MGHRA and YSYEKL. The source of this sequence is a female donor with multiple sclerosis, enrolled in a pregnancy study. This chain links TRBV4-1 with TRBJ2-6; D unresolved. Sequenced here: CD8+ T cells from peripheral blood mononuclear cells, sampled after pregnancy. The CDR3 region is CASSQDPFSGANVLTF. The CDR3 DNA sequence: TGCGCCAGCAGCCAAGATCCGTTCTCTGGGGCCAACGTCCTGACTTTC.